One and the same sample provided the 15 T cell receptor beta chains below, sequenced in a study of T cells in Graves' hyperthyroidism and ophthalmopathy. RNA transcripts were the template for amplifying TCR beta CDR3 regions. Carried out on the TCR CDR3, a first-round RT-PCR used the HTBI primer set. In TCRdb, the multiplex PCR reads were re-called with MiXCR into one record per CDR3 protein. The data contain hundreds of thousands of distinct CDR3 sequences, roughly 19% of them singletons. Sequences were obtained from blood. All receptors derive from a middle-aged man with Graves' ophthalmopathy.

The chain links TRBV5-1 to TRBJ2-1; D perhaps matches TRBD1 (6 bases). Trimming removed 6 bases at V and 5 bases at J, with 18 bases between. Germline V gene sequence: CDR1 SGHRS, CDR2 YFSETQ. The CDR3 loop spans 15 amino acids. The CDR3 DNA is TGCGCCAGCACACGCAGGGGCGCCGAGCACAATGAGCAGTTCTTC. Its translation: CASTRRGAEHNEQFF.

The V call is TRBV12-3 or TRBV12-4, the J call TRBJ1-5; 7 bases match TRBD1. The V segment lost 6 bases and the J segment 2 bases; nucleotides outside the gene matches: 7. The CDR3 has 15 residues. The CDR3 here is CASSPDRAGNQPQHF. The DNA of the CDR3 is TGTGCCAGCAGCCCCGACAGGGCCGGCAATCAGCCCCAGCATTTT.

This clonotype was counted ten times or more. The CDR3 sequence is CASSSSGLSYEQYF. CDR3 coding DNA: TGTGCCAGCAGTTCAAGCGGGCTCTCCTACGAGCAGTACTTC. This rearrangement joins TRBV28 to TRBJ2-7; tentatively, D is TRBD2 (6 bases). V lost 4 bases to trimming and J lost 0 bases, with 10 bases between them. The CDR3 is 14 amino acids. CDR1 and CDR2 from the germline V gene are MDHEN and SYDVKM.

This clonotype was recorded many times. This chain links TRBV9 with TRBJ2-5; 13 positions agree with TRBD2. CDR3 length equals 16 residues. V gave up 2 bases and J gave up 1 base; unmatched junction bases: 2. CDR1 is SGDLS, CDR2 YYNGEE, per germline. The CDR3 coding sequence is TGTGCCAGCAGCGTGACTAGCGGGAGGCTCCAAGAGACCCAGTACTTC. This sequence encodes CASSVTSGRLQETQYF.

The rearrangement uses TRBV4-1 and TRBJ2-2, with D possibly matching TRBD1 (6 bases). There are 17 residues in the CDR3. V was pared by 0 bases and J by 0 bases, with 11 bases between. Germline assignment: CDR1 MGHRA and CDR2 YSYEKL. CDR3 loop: CASSQDLAGANTGELFF. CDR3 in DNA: TGCGCCAGCAGCCAAGATCTGGCAGGGGCGAACACCGGGGAGCTGTTTTTT.

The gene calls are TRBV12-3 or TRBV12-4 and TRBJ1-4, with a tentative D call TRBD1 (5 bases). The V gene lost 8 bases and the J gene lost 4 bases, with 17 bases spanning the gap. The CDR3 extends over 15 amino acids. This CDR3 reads CASQDNRAFNEKLFF. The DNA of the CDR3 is TGTGCCAGCCAGGACAATCGGGCTTTTAATGAAAAACTGTTTTTT.

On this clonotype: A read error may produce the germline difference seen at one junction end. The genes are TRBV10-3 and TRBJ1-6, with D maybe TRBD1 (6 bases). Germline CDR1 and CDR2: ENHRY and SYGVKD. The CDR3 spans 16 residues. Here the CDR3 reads CAISESTGRYNPPLHF. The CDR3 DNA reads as TGTGCCATCAGTGAGTCTACAGGGAGATATAATCCACCCCTCCACTTT.

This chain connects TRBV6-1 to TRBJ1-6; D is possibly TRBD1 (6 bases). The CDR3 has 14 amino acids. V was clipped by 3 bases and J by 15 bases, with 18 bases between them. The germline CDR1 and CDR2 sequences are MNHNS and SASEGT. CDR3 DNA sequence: TGTGCCAGCAGTGAGGACAGCCCTTGGTGGGACCTCCACTTT. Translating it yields CASSEDSPWWDLHF.

The CDR3 reads CASTSWGAGGSEQYF. In nucleotides, the CDR3 is TGTGCCAGCACCTCGTGGGGAGCGGGAGGATCCGAGCAGTACTTC. The chain links TRBV11-2 to TRBJ2-7; 9 nucleotides line up with TRBD2. The CDR3 totals 15 residues. The germline CDR1 and CDR2 sequences are SGHAT and FQNNGV. Trimming removed 7 bases from V and 6 bases from J; junction bases left unmatched: 13.

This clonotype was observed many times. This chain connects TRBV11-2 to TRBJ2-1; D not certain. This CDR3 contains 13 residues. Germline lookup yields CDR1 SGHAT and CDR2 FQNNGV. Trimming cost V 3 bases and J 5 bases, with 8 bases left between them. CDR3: CASSLGINNEQFF. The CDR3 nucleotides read TGTGCCAGCAGCTTGGGGATTAACAATGAGCAGTTCTTC.

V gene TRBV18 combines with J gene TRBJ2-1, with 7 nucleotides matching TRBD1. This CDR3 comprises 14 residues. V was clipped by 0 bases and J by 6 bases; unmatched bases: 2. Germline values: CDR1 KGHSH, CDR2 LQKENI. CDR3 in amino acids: CASSPPTGLNEQFF. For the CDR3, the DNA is TGTGCCAGCTCACCACCGACAGGGCTCAATGAGCAGTTCTTC.

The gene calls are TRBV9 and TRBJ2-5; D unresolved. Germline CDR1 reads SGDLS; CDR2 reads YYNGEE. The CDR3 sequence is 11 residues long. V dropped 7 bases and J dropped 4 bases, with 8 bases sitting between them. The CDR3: CASGHGETQYF. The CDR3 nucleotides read TGTGCCAGCGGCCATGGAGAGACCCAGTACTTC. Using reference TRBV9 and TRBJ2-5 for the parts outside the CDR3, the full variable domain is DSGVTQTPKHLITATGQRVTLRCSPRSGDLSVYWYQQSLDQGLQFLIQYYNGEERAKGNILERFSAQQFPDLHSELNLSSLELGDSALYFCASGHGETQYFGPGTRLLVL.

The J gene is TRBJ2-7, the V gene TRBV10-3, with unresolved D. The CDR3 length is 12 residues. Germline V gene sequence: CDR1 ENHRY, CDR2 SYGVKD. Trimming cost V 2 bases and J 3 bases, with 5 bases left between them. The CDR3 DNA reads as TGTGCCATCAGTGAGACCGACTACGAGCAGTACTTC. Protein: CAISETDYEQYF.

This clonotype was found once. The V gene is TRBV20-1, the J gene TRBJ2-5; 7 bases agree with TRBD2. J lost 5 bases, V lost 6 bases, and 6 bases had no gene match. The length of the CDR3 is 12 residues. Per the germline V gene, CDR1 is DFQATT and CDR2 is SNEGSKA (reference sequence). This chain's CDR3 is CSAVGGEETQYF. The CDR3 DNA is TGCAGTGCCGTGGGGGGGGAGGAGACCCAGTACTTC.

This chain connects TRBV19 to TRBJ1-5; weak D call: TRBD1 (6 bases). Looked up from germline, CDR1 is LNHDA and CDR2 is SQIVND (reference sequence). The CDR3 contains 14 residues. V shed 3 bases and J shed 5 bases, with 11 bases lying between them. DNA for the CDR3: TGTGCCAGTAGTATTCGCAGGGGAGATCAGCCCCAGCATTTT. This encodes CASSIRRGDQPQHF.